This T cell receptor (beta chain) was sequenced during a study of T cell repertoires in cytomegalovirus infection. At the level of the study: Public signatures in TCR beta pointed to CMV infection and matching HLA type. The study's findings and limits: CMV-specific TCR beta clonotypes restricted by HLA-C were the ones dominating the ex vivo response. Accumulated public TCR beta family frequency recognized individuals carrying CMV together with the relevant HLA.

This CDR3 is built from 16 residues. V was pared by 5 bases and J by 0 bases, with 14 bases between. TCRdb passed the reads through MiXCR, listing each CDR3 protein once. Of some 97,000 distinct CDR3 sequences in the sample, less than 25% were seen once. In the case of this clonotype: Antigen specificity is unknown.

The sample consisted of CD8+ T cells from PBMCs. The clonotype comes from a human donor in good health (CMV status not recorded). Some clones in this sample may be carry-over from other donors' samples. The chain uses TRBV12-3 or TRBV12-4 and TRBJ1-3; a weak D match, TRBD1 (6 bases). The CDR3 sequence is CASSPMTGTSGNTIYF. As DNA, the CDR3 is TGTGCCAGCAGTCCCATGACAGGTACCTCTGGAAACACCATATATTTT.